The next 25 T cell receptor beta chains were all read from a single sample in a study of beta chain features in type 1 diabetes. Whole-study findings and limits: Across all four CD4+ subsets, people with type 1 diabetes showed modestly shorter TCRB CDR3s.

Their antigen targets remain unknown. Sequencing targeted expressed TCRB transcripts, as all isolated RNA had been reverse transcribed. TCRdb's table, derived via immunoSEQ multiplex PCR, lists solely in-frame clones and lacks some. This table holds 500,000 to 850,000 clones, over 12% found once. The specimen sequenced was naive CD4+ T cells from blood. The receptors derive from a man aged 18 to 29 with type 1 diabetes.

This clone has more than one count but fewer than ten. This chain connects TRBV28 to TRBJ1-1, with 9 bases fitting TRBD1. V lost 6 bases and J lost 6; bases outside the gene matches: 11. CDR1 is MDHEN and CDR2 is SYDVKM in the germline V gene. There are 15 residues in the CDR3. The CDR3 loop is CASRSPGTGISEAFF. Written as DNA, the CDR3 is TGTGCCAGCAGATCCCCCGGGACAGGGATTTCTGAAGCTTTCTTT.

This clone was detected only a few times. The J gene is TRBJ2-1, the V gene TRBV13; no reliable D call. Germline CDR1 reads PRHDT; CDR2 reads FYEKMQ (reference sequence). CDR3 length: 11 amino acids. Trimming cost V 5 bases and J 5 bases, with 4 bases left between them. In nucleotides, the CDR3 is TGTGCCAGCAGCCGGGACAATGAGCAGTTCTTC. It codes for CASSRDNEQFF.

This clone has more than one count but fewer than ten. The rearrangement links TRBV5-1 to TRBJ2-1; D is ambiguous. Deletions cut 6 bases from V and 5 bases from J, with 6 bases between. The germline CDR1 and CDR2 sequences are SGHRS and YFSETQ. The CDR3 runs to 11 residues. Here the CDR3 reads CASTRDNEQFF. The CDR3 DNA reads TGCGCCAGCACCAGAGACAATGAGCAGTTCTTC.

There are a few counts of this clone. This sequence joins TRBV7-3 and TRBJ1-2; unclear D gene. V lost 2 bases to trimming and J lost 3 bases, with 10 bases between them. Germline loops: CDR1 SGHTA, CDR2 FQGTGA. This CDR3 spans 14 amino acids. In DNA form, the CDR3 reads TGTGCCAGCAGCTTAGGAAGGGCAGACTATGGCTACACCTTC. Its translation: CASSLGRADYGYTF.

The chain couples TRBV25-1 to TRBJ2-3; 8 bases line up with TRBD2. Germline V gives CDR1 MGHDK, CDR2 SYGVNS. After removal of 5 bases from V and 2 bases from J, the junction contained 3 bases not matched to a gene. The CDR3 extends over 14 amino acids. CDR3 in DNA: TGTGCCAGCAGTTGGCGGGGGGACACAGATACGCAGTATTTT. Amino acids: CASSWRGDTDTQYF.

This clone showed up just a few times. In DNA, the CDR3 is TGCGCCAGCAGCCCGCTTGGGACACTAGCCAAAAACATTCAGTACTTC. It encodes CASSPLGTLAKNIQYF. V and J are TRBV4-1 and TRBJ2-4; D possibly corresponds to TRBD1 (6 bases). The CDR3 spans 16 residues. V gave up 4 bases and J gave up 0 bases, with 13 bases separating them. In germline, CDR1 is MGHRA, CDR2 YSYEKL.

The rearrangement joins TRBV6-4 to TRBJ2-1, with D possibly matching TRBD2 (6 bases). V was clipped by 6 bases and J by 0 bases, with 12 bases between them. This CDR3 has 15 amino acids. Germline assignment: CDR1 MRHNA and CDR2 SNTAGT. The CDR3 bases are TGTGCCAGCAGCCGTGGGGGGAGCTCCTACAATGAGCAGTTCTTC. This translates into CASSRGGSSYNEQFF.

CDR3 loop: CATRSTGELFF. CDR3 DNA sequence: TGTGCCACCAGGAGCACCGGGGAGCTGTTTTTT. This chain uses TRBV25-1 with TRBJ2-2; no reliable D call. The germline CDR1 and CDR2 sequences are MGHDK and SYGVNS. The CDR3 runs 11 residues. The V end lost 10 bases, the J end lost 4 bases, and 7 bases lay between the germline ends.

This rearrangement joins TRBV2 to TRBJ2-7, with D uncertain. The germline V and J ends were trimmed by 3 bases and 7 bases, with 13 bases remaining between them. The CDR3 extends over 13 amino acids. Germline CDR1 and CDR2: SNHLY and FYNNEI. The CDR3 nucleotides read TGTGCCAGCAGTGATCGGCAGCTTAGGGAGCAGTACTTC. Its translation: CASSDRQLREQYF.

This clone has more than one count but fewer than ten. V is TRBV7-2 and J is TRBJ2-3; D is undetermined. This CDR3 is built from 13 residues. The ends were cut back, 1 base at V and 2 bases at J, with 4 bases in the middle. CDR1 is SGHTA and CDR2 is FQGNSA in the germline V gene. The CDR3 spells CASSLELTDTQYF. In DNA, the CDR3 is TGTGCCAGCAGCTTAGAACTCACAGATACGCAGTATTTT.

The chain employs TRBV7-9 and TRBJ1-1, with D unclear. The CDR3 has 15 amino acids. V lost 4 bases and J 4 bases, leaving 16 bases between the germline ends. In germline, CDR1 is SEHNR, CDR2 FQNEAQ (reference sequence). CDR3 protein: CASSYYGVTSTEAFF. CDR3 sequence (DNA): TGTGCCAGCAGCTATTACGGGGTAACGAGCACTGAAGCTTTCTTT.

V and J are TRBV4-1 and TRBJ2-1, with TRBD2 identical over 11 bases. The germline CDR1 and CDR2 sequences are MGHRA and YSYEKL. The CDR3 extends over 18 amino acids. V lost 4 bases to trimming and J lost 7 bases; unmatched junction nucleotides: 15. The CDR3: CASSPGLAGILGGNEQFF. DNA for the CDR3: TGCGCCAGCAGCCCTGGACTAGCGGGCATCTTAGGGGGGAATGAGCAGTTCTTC.

This clone was counted only a few times. The chain employs TRBV4-2 and TRBJ2-1; D might be TRBD1 or TRBD2, each matching 6 bases. The CDR3 loop spans 16 amino acids. CDR1 and CDR2 (germline): LGHNA, YNFKEQ. Deletions cut 1 base from V and 5 bases from J, with 15 bases between. CDR3 sequence reads: CASSQGEGGRNNEQFF. In nucleotides, the CDR3 is TGTGCCAGCAGCCAAGGGGAAGGGGGGAGGAACAATGAGCAGTTCTTC.

The rearrangement joins TRBV30 to TRBJ2-5, with 16 bases that match TRBD2. CDR3 length: 15 residues. J was trimmed by 2 bases and V by 8 bases; bases with no gene match: 5. CDR1 and CDR2 (germline): GTSNPN, SVGIG (reference sequence). The CDR3 protein is CAGTSGRALQETQYF. CDR3 in DNA: TGTGCCGGGACTAGCGGGAGGGCACTACAAGAGACCCAGTACTTC.

The rearrangement uses TRBV18 and TRBJ2-7, with 7 bases that match TRBD1. Trimming cost V 6 bases and J 3 bases; bases outside gene matches: 8. The CDR3 contains 14 residues. Germline loops: CDR1 KGHSH, CDR2 LQKENI. The CDR3: CASSSSQGDYEQYF. The CDR3 region has the DNA TGTGCCAGCTCGTCCTCCCAGGGGGACTACGAGCAGTACTTC. The full variable domain, with the rest looked up from reference TRBV18 and TRBJ2-7, is NAGVMQNPRHLVRRRGQEARLRCSPMKGHSHVYWYRQLPEEGLKFMVYLQKENIIDESGMPKERFSAEFPKEGPSILRIQQVVRGDSAAYFCASSSSQGDYEQYFGPGTRLTVT.

The chain is built from TRBV6-1 and TRBJ2-5; TRBD1 is a possible D gene (6 bases). The ends were cut back, 8 bases at V and 5 bases at J, with 12 bases in the middle. The CDR3 sequence is 12 residues long. In germline, CDR1 is MNHNS, CDR2 SASEGT. CDR3 region: CASRRGSETQYF. CDR3 in DNA: TGTGCCAGCCGCAGGGGCTCTGAGACCCAGTACTTC.

This clone was seen a handful of times. DNA of the CDR3: TGTGCCAGCAGCCCCGGGAGTGGTCAGCCCCAGCATTTT. Protein product: CASSPGSGQPQHF. The V call is TRBV7-9, the J call TRBJ1-5; D gene ambiguous. Trimming shortened V by 5 bases and J by 6 bases, and 11 bases separated the two germline ends. The germline V gene has CDR1 SEHNR and CDR2 FQNEAQ (reference sequence). This CDR3 spans 13 amino acids.

The chain joins TRBV9 to TRBJ2-7; the D gene is possibly TRBD2 (5 bases). V lost 1 base to trimming and J lost 0 bases, with 8 bases between them. Germline lookup yields CDR1 SGDLS and CDR2 YYNGEE. There are 14 residues in the CDR3. The CDR3 nucleotides read TGTGCCAGCAGCGTACGGGGAATCTCCTACGAGCAGTACTTC. Translation gives CASSVRGISYEQYF.

The chain joins TRBV5-1 to TRBJ2-5; D gene uncertain. Matching the DNA end better, TRBJ2-7 makes the J call doubtful. The CDR3 consists of 14 residues. Looked up from germline, CDR1 is SGHRS and CDR2 is YFSETQ. The CDR3 spells CASSLESKSGEQYF. The CDR3, as DNA: TGCGCCAGCAGCTTGGAATCAAAGTCCGGCGAGCAGTACTTC.

The rearrangement links TRBV5-1 to TRBJ2-7, with a weak D call TRBD1 (7 bases). The CDR3 has 15 amino acids. V gave up 4 bases and J gave up 0 bases, with 14 bases separating them. Germline V CDR1 and CDR2: SGHRS, YFSETQ. Here the CDR3 DNA reads TGCGCCAGCAGCACCGCGGGACAGCCCTCCTACGAGCAGTACTTC. Translating it yields CASSTAGQPSYEQYF. Using reference TRBV5-1 and TRBJ2-7 for the parts outside the CDR3, the full variable domain is KAGVTQTPRYLIKTRGQQVTLSCSPISGHRSVSWYQQTPGQGLQFLFEYFSETQRNKGNFPGRFSGRQFSNSRSEMNVSTLELGDSALYLCASSTAGQPSYEQYFGPGTRLTVT.

This clone was found a few times. This chain joins TRBV27 and TRBJ1-2; tentatively, D is TRBD1 (6 bases). The ends were cut back, 2 bases at V and 4 bases at J, with 17 bases in the middle. This CDR3 has 16 residues. The germline CDR1 and CDR2 sequences are MNHEY and SMNVEV (reference sequence). The CDR3 loop reads CASSLASGQRSYGYTF. The CDR3 nucleotides are TGTGCCAGCAGTTTAGCCTCAGGACAGCGCTCCTATGGCTACACCTTC.

This clone was picked up a small number of times. The chain uses TRBV7-2 and TRBJ2-2; no clear D. Germline V gives CDR1 SGHTA, CDR2 FQGNSA. Trimming left V 3 bases short and J 6 bases short, with 11 bases between. The CDR3 runs 14 residues. The CDR3 loop reads CASSLSRLSGELFF. In nucleotides, the CDR3 is TGTGCCAGCAGCTTGAGCCGGTTGTCCGGGGAGCTGTTTTTT.

The rearrangement links TRBV13 to TRBJ2-5, with 10 bases fitting TRBD2. J gave up 0 bases and V 2 bases, and 6 bases lay outside the gene matches. CDR3 size: 17 residues. The germline V gene encodes CDR1 PRHDT and CDR2 FYEKMQ (reference sequence). CDR3 amino acids: CASSLLAGARYQETQYF. The DNA of the CDR3 is TGTGCCAGCAGCTTACTAGCGGGGGCCCGGTACCAAGAGACCCAGTACTTC.

This clone was counted between two and nine times. The V gene is TRBV5-4, the J gene TRBJ2-1; the D gene is possibly TRBD2 (7 bases). Between the trimmed V and J ends, which lost 4 bases and 9 bases, there was a span of 23 bases. The CDR3 is made up of 16 amino acids. CDR1 is SGHNT, CDR2 YYREEE, per germline (reference sequence). The CDR3 reads CASSQGLTGGSSEQFF. In DNA, the CDR3 is TGTGCCAGCAGCCAGGGGCTTACTGGCGGGAGTAGTGAGCAGTTCTTC.

This chain connects TRBV4-3 to TRBJ1-2; D is perhaps TRBD1 (6 bases). V was trimmed by 5 bases and J by 4 bases, leaving 11 bases between them. Germline CDR1 is LGHNA and CDR2 is YSLEER. This CDR3 has 13 amino acids. The CDR3 loop is CASSAGELYGYTF. In DNA, the CDR3 is TGCGCCAGCAGCGCAGGGGAACTCTATGGCTACACCTTC.